This is a list of T cell receptor beta chains from one sample in a study of blood T cell repertoires in COVID-19. Repertoires were generated with immunoSEQ multiplex PCR, while TCRdb's copy carries only in-frame clones and drops some. The repertoire holds about 220,000 clones, with approximately 86% as singletons. Sequences were obtained from peripheral blood. The receptors shown here come from a woman in her thirties who had recovered from COVID-19. The CDR3 runs from the conserved cysteine through the conserved F or W. A D gene is named only where the DNA matches it firmly. Clone size is given for some rows only: seen once, a few or many times, or a class if the clone is expanded.

TRBD1	TRBV5-6	.	TRBJ2-5	TGTGCCAGCAGCACGGGACAGGGGGCGGGGGAGACCCAGTACTTC	CASSTGQGAGETQYF
TRBD1	TRBV6-6	.	TRBJ2-1	TGTGCCAGCATTATACAAGGGGGACAGGGCCGAAAGGAGCAGTTCTTC	CASIIQGGQGRKEQFF
.	TRBV10-2	.	TRBJ2-4	TGCGCCAGCAGTGGACAGCGGGGGACGACAGGGGGCATTCAGTACTTC	CASSGQRGTTGGIQYF
.	TRBV6-2/TRBV6-3	.	TRBJ2-5	TGTGCCAGCAGTTACCAGGGGGAGACCCAGTACTTC	CASSYQGETQYF
TRBD2	TRBV5-1	.	TRBJ2-3	TGCGCCAGCAGCTCGGGACTAGCCACAGATACGCAGTATTTT	CASSSGLATDTQYF
TRBD1	TRBV5-4	.	TRBJ1-6	TGTGCCAGCAGCTCCCGGGACAGCCATTCGGGACCCCTCCACTTT	CASSSRDSHSGPLHF
TRBD2	TRBV6-2/TRBV6-3	.	TRBJ2-7	TGTGCCAGCAGTTACCTCGGACTAGCGGGGGCCTACGAGCAGTACTTC	CASSYLGLAGAYEQYF
.	TRBV19	.	TRBJ2-7	TGTGCCAGTAGTATAGCGCACAGCTCCTACGAGCAGTACTTC	CASSIAHSSYEQYF
.	TRBV15	.	TRBJ1-2	TGTGCCACCAGCAGTTTAGGGGTTGGCTACACCTTC	CATSSLGVGYTF
TRBD1	TRBV2	.	TRBJ1-5	TGTGCCAGCAGTTTACAGGGGGCAAGCAATCAGCCCCAGCATTTT	CASSLQGASNQPQHF
TRBD2	TRBV6-5	.	TRBJ2-7	TGTGCCAGCAGTCCTATTAGCGGGAGCTCCTACGAGCAGTACTTC	CASSPISGSSYEQYF
.	TRBV2	once	TRBJ2-7	TGTGCCAGCAGCCTTAGCTCCTACGAGCAGTACTTC	CASSLSSYEQYF
.	TRBV11-2	.	TRBJ1-2	TGTGCCAGCAGCTTAAACAGGGATGGCTACACCTTC	CASSLNRDGYTF
TRBD2	TRBV9	.	TRBJ2-7	TGTGCCAGCAGCGGCGCTAGCGGGGGGGCCTACGAGCAGTACTTC	CASSGASGGAYEQYF
TRBD2	TRBV7-9	.	TRBJ2-3	TGTGCCAGCAGCTTATTGACTAGCGGGGGCGGGAGGAAGCAGTATTTT	CASSLLTSGGGRKQYF
.	TRBV30	once	TRBJ2-1	TGTGCCTGGGGAACACAGAACAATGAGCAGTTCTTC	CAWGTQNNEQFF
TRBD1	TRBV23-1	.	TRBJ2-2	TGCGCCAGCAGTACAGGGGAAAACACCGGGGAGCTGTTTTTT	CASSTGENTGELFF
.	TRBV4-1	.	TRBJ1-2	TGCGCCAGCAGCCAAGAATCCTCCTATGGCTACACCTTC	CASSQESSYGYTF
.	TRBV19	.	TRBJ1-2	TGTGCCAGTAGTATCCAGGGGTCCTATGGCTACACCTTC	CASSIQGSYGYTF
TRBD1	TRBV2	once	TRBJ1-4	TGTGCCACCTCAGGGGGACAGGCTGTACCAACTAATGAAAAACTGTTTTTT	CATSGGQAVPTNEKLFF
.	TRBV7-9	few	TRBJ2-7	TGTGCCAGCAGCCACAATACCGCGTCCGGAGCAAGGTACGAGCAGTACTTC	CASSHNTASGARYEQYF
.	TRBV29-1	.	TRBJ1-2	TGCAGCGTTGAAGAAAGGGGAATCAAAAACTATGGCTACACCTTC	CSVEERGIKNYGYTF
.	TRBV6-2/TRBV6-3	.	TRBJ2-4	TGTGCCAGCAGTTTGGGGGGTCTTATAGGAAACATTCAGTACTTC	CASSLGGLIGNIQYF
TRBD2	TRBV5-4	.	TRBJ2-7	TGTGCCAGCAGCAAATTAGCGGGTCGAGTATACGAGCAGTACTTC	CASSKLAGRVYEQYF
.	TRBV12-3/TRBV12-4	.	TRBJ2-2	TGTGCCAGCGGAACCGGGTGGATCGGGGAGCTGTTTTTT	CASGTGWIGELFF
TRBD2	TRBV4-3	.	TRBJ2-5	TGCGCCAGCAGCCAGGAGACCGGGGGGGAGACCCAGTACTTC	CASSQETGGETQYF
TRBD1	TRBV27	few	TRBJ2-7	TGTGCCAGCAGTTTGGGGCAGGGGGTCGGGGAGCAGTACTTC	CASSLGQGVGEQYF
.	TRBV3-1/TRBV3-2	few	TRBJ2-2	TGTGCCAGCAGCCAAGTAGGAGCCTTAGCCCCCGGGGAGCTGTTTTTT	CASSQVGALAPGELFF
TRBD1	TRBV6-5	.	TRBJ1-2	TGTGCCAGCAGTTACTCGGGACAGTTTTATGGCTACACCTTC	CASSYSGQFYGYTF
.	TRBV19	.	TRBJ2-5	TGTGCCAGTAGTATAGGCAGGCCGGGGAATCAAGAGACCCAGTACTTC	CASSIGRPGNQETQYF